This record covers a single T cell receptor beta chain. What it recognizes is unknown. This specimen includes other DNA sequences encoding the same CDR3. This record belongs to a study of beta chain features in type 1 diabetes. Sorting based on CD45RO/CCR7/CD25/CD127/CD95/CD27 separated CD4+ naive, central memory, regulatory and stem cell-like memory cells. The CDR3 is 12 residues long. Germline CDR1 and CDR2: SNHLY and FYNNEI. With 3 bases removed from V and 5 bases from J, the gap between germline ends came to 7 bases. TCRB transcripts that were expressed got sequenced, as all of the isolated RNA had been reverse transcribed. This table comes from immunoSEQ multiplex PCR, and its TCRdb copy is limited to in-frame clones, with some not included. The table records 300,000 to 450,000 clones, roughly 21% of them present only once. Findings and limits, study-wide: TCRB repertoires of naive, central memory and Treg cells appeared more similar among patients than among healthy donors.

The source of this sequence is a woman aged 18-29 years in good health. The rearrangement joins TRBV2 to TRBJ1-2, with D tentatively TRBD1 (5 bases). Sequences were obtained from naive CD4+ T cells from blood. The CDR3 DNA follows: TGTGCCAGCAGTGAGGGGGGGTATGGCTACACCTTC. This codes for CASSEGGYGYTF.